The next 17 T cell receptor beta chains were all read from a single sample in a study of T cell clonotyping in hematopoietic cell transplantation. The assay was immunoSEQ multiplex PCR, and TCRdb's table has in-frame clones only and misses some. The sample consists of some 6,200 clones, 65% to 85% of them appearing once. The sequencing used PBMCs, collected 100 days after allogeneic stem cell transplant. The source of these receptors is a female patient between 30 and 40 years old who had an allogeneic stem cell transplant, so the T cells may come from the graft donor. Some clones in this sample may be carry-over from other donors' samples.

CDR3 coding DNA: TGTGCCCGAACAAACCCCGGGACAGGGTACTATGGCTACACCTTC. Protein: CARTNPGTGYYGYTF. The genes are TRBV2 and TRBJ1-2; 9 bases align to TRBD1. Per germline, CDR1 SNHLY and CDR2 FYNNEI. V was clipped by 11 bases and J by 3 bases; unmatched bases: 13. The CDR3 is made up of 15 amino acids.

The chain uses TRBV5-4 and TRBJ2-5; D gene ambiguous. This CDR3 region has 15 residues. Germline V gene sequence: CDR1 SGHNT, CDR2 YYREEE (reference sequence). V was shortened by 4 bases and J by 3 bases, with 16 bases between the two germline ends. The CDR3 loop is CASSPELSMEETQYF. CDR3 bases: TGTGCCAGCAGCCCCGAGTTGTCGATGGAAGAGACCCAGTACTTC.

The chain is built from TRBV4-3 and TRBJ2-2; 9 positions agree with TRBD1. The CDR3 has 15 amino acids. Germline V CDR1 and CDR2: LGHNA, YSLEER. V lost 2 bases, J lost 7 bases, and 5 bases stayed unmatched. The CDR3 DNA is TGCGCCAGCAGCCAACGGGACAGGGATGTCGGGGAGCTGTTTTTT. Translated: CASSQRDRDVGELFF.

The genes are TRBV5-1 and TRBJ1-1; D might be TRBD1 (5 bases). V was pared by 1 base and J by 5 bases, with 12 bases between. Germline CDR1 reads SGHRS; CDR2 reads YFSETQ. The CDR3 covers 14 residues. The CDR3 loop reads CASSLTGVGTEAFF. CDR3 coding DNA: TGCGCCAGCAGCTTGACGGGGGTAGGAACTGAAGCTTTCTTT. The full variable domain, its missing parts supplied by reference TRBV5-1 and TRBJ1-1, is KAGVTQTPRYLIKTRGQQVTLSCSPISGHRSVSWYQQTPGQGLQFLFEYFSETQRNKGNFPGRFSGRQFSNSRSEMNVSTLELGDSALYLCASSLTGVGTEAFFGQGTRLTVV.

The CDR3 nucleotides read TGCGCCAGCAGCCAAGATTGGGGTTATGGAAACACCATATATTTT. Translated, it gives CASSQDWGYGNTIYF. The genes are TRBV4-1 and TRBJ1-3; D gene uncertain. The V end was cut by 0 bases, the J end by 3 bases, with 9 bases between. CDR3 length: 15 amino acids. CDR1 MGHRA and CDR2 YSYEKL come from the germline V gene.

Only one count was recorded for this clone. The chain has TRBV6-5 and TRBJ1-2; 11 bases are a match to TRBD1. Germline CDR1 is MNHEY and CDR2 is SVGAGI. V shed 2 bases, J shed 2 bases, and the junction held 4 bases outside the gene matches. The CDR3 contains 16 residues. DNA of the CDR3: TGTGCCAGCAGTTACATCCGGACAGGGGGCAACTATGGCTACACCTTC. This sequence encodes CASSYIRTGGNYGYTF.

The chain recombines TRBV25-1 with TRBJ1-2, with TRBD1 matching over 10 bases. The CDR3 spans 16 residues. The germline V gene has CDR1 MGHDK and CDR2 SYGVNS. Trimming at V came to 10 bases and at J to 9 bases, leaving 20 bases not matched to a gene. CDR3 protein: CATSTGGAWALIRYTF. Here the CDR3 DNA reads TGTGCCACCTCGACAGGGGGCGCCTGGGCCCTCATTCGCTACACCTTC.

This clone was counted between two and nine times. This chain connects TRBV10-3 to TRBJ1-1; a weak D match, TRBD1 (6 bases). This CDR3 is built from 14 residues. Between the trimmed V and J ends, which lost 3 bases and 5 bases, there was a span of 13 bases. The germline CDR1 and CDR2 sequences are ENHRY and SYGVKD. The CDR3 here is CAISDLQGWTEAFF. DNA for the CDR3: TGTGCCATCAGTGATTTACAGGGATGGACTGAAGCTTTCTTT.

The chain couples TRBV7-2 to TRBJ1-1, with D hard to call. Germline lookup yields CDR1 SGHTA and CDR2 FQGNSA. V lost 0 bases and J 4 bases, leaving 12 bases between the germline ends. This CDR3 is built from 15 residues. The CDR3 sequence is CASSLAGPAGTEAFF. In DNA, the CDR3 is TGTGCCAGCAGCTTAGCGGGTCCGGCAGGCACTGAAGCTTTCTTT. Full variable domain (outside the CDR3, taken from reference TRBV7-2 and TRBJ1-1): GAGVSQSPSNKVTEKGKDVELRCDPISGHTALYWYRQSLGQGLEFLIYFQGNSAPDKSGLPSDRFSAERTGGSVSTLTIQRTQQEDSAVYLCASSLAGPAGTEAFFGQGTRLTVV.

The gene calls are TRBV10-2 and TRBJ2-5; 7 bases agree with TRBD1. Trimming cost V 7 bases and J 5 bases; bases outside gene matches: 7. The CDR3 has 13 residues. In germline, CDR1 is WSHSY, CDR2 SAAADI. The CDR3 bases are TGCGCCAGCACCGAGAGGGGGCGGGAGACCCAGTACTTC. Translated: CASTERGRETQYF.

The rearrangement uses TRBV19 and TRBJ1-5; TRBD1 might be the D (5 bases). V was clipped by 6 bases and J by 0 bases, with 12 bases between them. CDR3 length: 15 amino acids. The germline V gene encodes CDR1 LNHDA and CDR2 SQIVND (reference sequence). As DNA, the CDR3 is TGTGCCAGTAGCCAACGACAGACTAGCAATCAGCCCCAGCATTTT. This gives the protein CASSQRQTSNQPQHF.

This chain connects TRBV9 to TRBJ1-2, with D perhaps matching TRBD1 (6 bases). CDR1 SGDLS and CDR2 YYNGEE come from the germline V gene. The germline V and J ends were trimmed by 6 bases and 4 bases, with 19 bases remaining between them. The CDR3 sequence is 15 residues long. The CDR3 region has the DNA TGTGCCAGCACTAGAGACAGGACATCCTCCTATGGCTACACCTTC. This codes for CASTRDRTSSYGYTF.

The rearrangement links TRBV27 to TRBJ2-7, with a tentative D call TRBD1 (5 bases). Germline assignment: CDR1 MNHEY and CDR2 SMNVEV (reference sequence). CDR3 length equals 17 residues. V was trimmed by 2 bases and J by 2 bases, leaving 19 bases between them. CDR3 region: CASSLSMSQGYPYEQYF. The DNA of the CDR3 is TGTGCCAGCAGTTTAAGTATGTCGCAGGGATACCCCTACGAGCAGTACTTC.

V usage is TRBV7-9 and J usage is TRBJ2-2, with D possibly being TRBD1 or TRBD2 (6 bases each). Trimming stripped 2 bases from V and 0 bases from J, with 10 bases between. The CDR3 covers 16 residues. Germline V gene lookup returns CDR1 SEHNR and CDR2 FQNEAQ (reference sequence). The CDR3 sequence: CASSLQRGANTGELFF. CDR3 nucleotide sequence: TGTGCCAGCAGCTTACAGAGGGGGGCGAACACCGGGGAGCTGTTTTTT.

This chain joins TRBV5-6 and TRBJ2-5; D unclear. The V gene's germline CDR1 is SGHDT and CDR2 YYEEEE. Trimming took off 5 bases at V and 6 bases at J, with 20 bases between the two ends. The CDR3 length is 15 residues. This CDR3 is CASSFPGSLEKTQYF. As DNA, the CDR3 is TGTGCCAGCAGTTTTCCGGGCTCCCTAGAAAAGACCCAGTACTTC.

The table lists this clone with a few counts. This chain joins TRBV5-4 and TRBJ2-7, with D uncertain. The CDR3 consists of 11 residues. V lost 4 bases to trimming and J lost 1 base, with 3 bases between them. The germline V gene encodes CDR1 SGHNT and CDR2 YYREEE (reference sequence). CDR3 loop: CASSDSYEQYF. The DNA for the CDR3 is TGTGCCAGCAGCGATTCCTACGAGCAGTACTTC. Using reference TRBV5-4 and TRBJ2-7 for the parts outside the CDR3, the full variable domain is ETGVTQSPTHLIKTRGQQVTLRCSSQSGHNTVSWYQQALGQGPQFIFQYYREEENGRGNFPPRFSGLQFPNYSSELNVNALELDDSALYLCASSDSYEQYFGPGTRLTVT.

This clone was observed once. The chain carries TRBV30 and TRBJ2-2, with D tentatively TRBD1 or TRBD2 (5 bases each). In germline, CDR1 is GTSNPN, CDR2 SVGIG (reference sequence). This CDR3 has 15 residues. V was cut by 2 bases and J by 7 bases, with 17 bases left in between. The CDR3 protein is CAWSTGTLAVGELFF. CDR3 sequence (DNA): TGTGCCTGGAGTACCGGGACGCTCGCCGTCGGGGAGCTGTTTTTT.